Included here is one T cell receptor beta chain sequence, with context. Germline values: CDR1 SEHNR, CDR2 FQNEAQ (reference sequence). V was shortened by 2 bases and J by 5 bases, with 19 bases between the two germline ends. The CDR3 consists of 16 residues. This sample was included in a study of early T cells in non-severe SARS-CoV-2 infection. TCRdb re-called the 5' RACE reads with MiXCR, one entry per CDR3 protein. The sample shows 75,000 to 80,000 distinct CDR3 sequences, around 15% of them seen only once. The sequence was collected from an adult who was a healthcare worker with PCR-confirmed SARS-CoV-2 infection or an uninfected control (not recorded which). The sample was whole blood. V is TRBV7-9 and J is TRBJ2-7; TRBD1 might be the D (5 bases). The CDR3 DNA is TGTGCCAGCAGCTTAAAAGAGTTGGGGCCAATGGACGAGCAGTACTTC. It translates to CASSLKELGPMDEQYF.